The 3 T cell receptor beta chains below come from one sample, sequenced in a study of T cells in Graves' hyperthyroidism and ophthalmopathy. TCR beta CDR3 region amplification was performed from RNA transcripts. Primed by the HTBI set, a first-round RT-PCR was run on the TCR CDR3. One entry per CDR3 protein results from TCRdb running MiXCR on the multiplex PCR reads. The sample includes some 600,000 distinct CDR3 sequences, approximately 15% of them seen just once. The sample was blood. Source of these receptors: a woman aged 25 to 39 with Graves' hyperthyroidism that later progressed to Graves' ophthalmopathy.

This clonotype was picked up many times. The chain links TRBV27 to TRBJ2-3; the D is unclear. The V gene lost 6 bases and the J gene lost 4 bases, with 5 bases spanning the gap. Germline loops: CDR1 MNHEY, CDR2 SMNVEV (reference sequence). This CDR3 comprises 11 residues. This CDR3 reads CASSFADTQYF. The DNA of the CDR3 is TGTGCCAGCAGCTTCGCAGATACGCAGTATTTT.

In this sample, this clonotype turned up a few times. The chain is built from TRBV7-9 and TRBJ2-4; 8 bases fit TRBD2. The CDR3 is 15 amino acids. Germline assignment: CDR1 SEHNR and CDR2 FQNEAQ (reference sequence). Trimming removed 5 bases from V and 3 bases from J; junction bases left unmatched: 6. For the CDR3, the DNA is TGTGCCAGCAGCGTGTACAGCGGGGGCAAAAACATTCAGTACTTC. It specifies CASSVYSGGKNIQYF.

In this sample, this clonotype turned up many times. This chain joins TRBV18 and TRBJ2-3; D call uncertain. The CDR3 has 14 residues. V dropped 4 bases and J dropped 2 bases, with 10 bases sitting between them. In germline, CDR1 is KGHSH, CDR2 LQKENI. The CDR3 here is CASSLRANTDTQYF. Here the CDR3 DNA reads TGTGCCAGCTCACTCCGGGCTAACACAGATACGCAGTATTTT.